This TCR beta chain was documented in a study of cytomegalovirus exposure and HLA in healthy donors. This CDR3 spans 14 amino acids. Trimming cost V 1 base and J 11 bases, with 17 bases left between them. In germline, CDR1 is MGHRA, CDR2 YSYEKL. PCR was performed using 60 Vbeta and 13 Jbeta primers. The table came from immunoSEQ multiplex PCR; TCRdb's copy has only in-frame clones and leaves some out. The table records around 140,000 clones, just under 80% of them present only once. Whole-study results and caveats: Highly shared sequence variants in one cluster were likely a sequencing artifact.

This clone was picked up many times. Antigen unknown. This rearrangement joins TRBV4-1 to TRBJ1-1; D possibly corresponds to TRBD1 (5 bases). This receptor was identified in a woman aged 18-29 years in good health and CMV-seronegative. Specimen: PBMCs. Here the CDR3 DNA reads TGCGCCAGCAGCCAAGGGGTACAGGTGTTTGAGGCTTTCTTT. Encoded protein: CASSQGVQVFEAFF.